Presented here are 15 T cell receptor beta chains from one specimen sequenced in a study of T cell responses to AZD1222 COVID-19 vaccine. Data came from immunoSEQ multiplex PCR; TCRdb stores just in-frame clones and leaves some out. The sample has about 190,000 clones; more than 75% are singletons. The sample consisted of peripheral blood, taken on day 0 of AZD1222 vaccination. These receptors came from an adult in good health.

The rearrangement links TRBV19 to TRBJ2-7; TRBD1 agrees at 8 bases. The CDR3 is 15 amino acids. From germline, CDR1 is LNHDA and CDR2 SQIVND (reference sequence). Germline trimming cut 8 bases from V and 3 bases from J; bases unmatched to any gene: 12. As DNA, the CDR3 is TGTGCCAGTGCGGTAGCTCGGACAGGGCTCTACGAGCAGTACTTC. Its protein is CASAVARTGLYEQYF.

This clone was picked up one time. The V call is TRBV6-6, the J call TRBJ2-7; D unresolved. CDR3 length equals 14 residues. V shed 0 bases and J shed 3 bases, with 9 bases lying between them. Germline V gene sequence: CDR1 MNHNY, CDR2 SVGAGI (reference sequence). DNA for the CDR3: TGTGCCAGCAGTTACTCGCAGCCTTACTACGAGCAGTACTTC. This translates into CASSYSQPYYEQYF.

The rearrangement joins TRBV10-3 to TRBJ1-2, with a tentative D call TRBD1 (6 bases). This CDR3 region has 13 residues. The V and J ends lost 6 bases and 3 bases respectively, with 11 bases between them. CDR1 is ENHRY, CDR2 SYGVKD, per germline. The CDR3 coding sequence is TGTGCCATCAGCTCACCAGGGGACTATGGCTACACCTTC. As protein: CAISSPGDYGYTF.

This clone was seen once. The rearrangement links TRBV6-4 to TRBJ2-2, with a weak D call TRBD1 (6 bases). Germline V gene data show CDR1 as MRHNA and CDR2 as SNTAGT. This CDR3 comprises 15 residues. Trimming removed 6 bases from V and 8 bases from J, with 19 bases in between. The CDR3 DNA sequence: TGTGCCAGCAGCCCCGTGGGGGCAGGCAGAGGGGAGCTGTTTTTT. It encodes CASSPVGAGRGELFF.

This clone was recorded only once. The chain is built from TRBV4-3 and TRBJ2-7; 7 bases match TRBD2. The germline CDR1 and CDR2 sequences are LGHNA and YSLEER. The CDR3 runs 16 residues. V was pared by 0 bases and J by 2 bases, with 7 bases of the junction left unmatched. In DNA, the CDR3 is TGCGCCAGCAGCCAAGATCTGACCGGGGGGACCTACGAGCAGTACTTC. It yields the protein CASSQDLTGGTYEQYF.

The rearrangement uses TRBV5-5 and TRBJ1-2, with 8 bases that match TRBD1. Trimming removed 0 bases from V and 5 bases from J; junction bases left unmatched: 9. Germline-derived CDR1 and CDR2 are SGHKS and YYEKEE (reference sequence). This CDR3 has 16 amino acids. CDR3 bases: TGTGCCAGCAGCTTGGAGGTCCAGCACAGGGGGTATGGCTACACCTTC. Translating it yields CASSLEVQHRGYGYTF. The full variable domain, in which reference TRBV5-5 and TRBJ1-2 provide the parts outside the CDR3, is DAGVTQSPTHLIKTRGQQVTLRCSPISGHKSVSWYQQVLGQGPQFIFQYYEKEERGRGNFPDRFSARQFPNYSSELNVNALLLGDSALYLCASSLEVQHRGYGYTFGSGTRLTVV.

This clone showed up just a few times. CDR3 amino acids: CASSSTFSGANVLTF. The CDR3 bases are TGTGCCAGCAGTTCCACATTCTCTGGGGCCAACGTCCTGACTTTC. The chain has TRBV27 and TRBJ2-6; D is ambiguous. Per the germline V gene, CDR1 is MNHEY and CDR2 is SMNVEV (reference sequence). Trimming took off 4 bases at V and 0 bases at J, with 7 bases between the two ends. This CDR3 spans 15 amino acids.

A single count supports this clone. V gene TRBV25-1 combines with J gene TRBJ2-2, with unresolved D. V was pared by 6 bases and J by 6 bases, with 14 bases between. CDR1 is MGHDK, CDR2 SYGVNS, per germline. CDR3 length: 14 amino acids. The CDR3 loop reads CASRRPGDSGELFF. The CDR3 DNA follows: TGTGCCAGCAGAAGGCCAGGAGATTCCGGGGAGCTGTTTTTT.

The chain is built from TRBV7-9 and TRBJ1-2; 9 bases fit TRBD1. CDR3 size: 16 residues. CDR1 and CDR2 from the germline V gene are SEHNR and FQNEAQ (reference sequence). Trimming took 7 bases from V and 6 from J; bases not matched to a gene: 15. The CDR3 coding sequence is TGTGCCAGCATCCTCATCGGGACAGGGTCTTGGGATGGCTACACCTTC. It encodes CASILIGTGSWDGYTF.

The V gene is TRBV4-3, the J gene TRBJ1-1; D is unresolved. Trimming left V 2 bases short and J 5 bases short, with 15 bases between. The CDR3 is made up of 15 amino acids. CDR1 and CDR2 from the germline V gene are LGHNA and YSLEER. CDR3 protein: CASSQKSGVQTEAFF. The CDR3, as DNA: TGCGCCAGCAGCCAAAAAAGTGGGGTCCAAACTGAAGCTTTCTTT.

This clone was observed a handful of times. The J gene is TRBJ2-1, the V gene TRBV6-1; 14 bases line up with TRBD2. J lost 7 bases, V lost 3 bases, and 2 bases had no gene match. The CDR3 is made up of 15 amino acids. Germline lookup yields CDR1 MNHNS and CDR2 SASEGT. As DNA, the CDR3 is TGTGCCAGCAGTGAGAGGACTAGCGGGAGGAATGAGCAGTTCTTC. Its translation: CASSERTSGRNEQFF.

V usage is TRBV4-3 and J usage is TRBJ2-1; 8 bases are a match to TRBD2. Germline V gives CDR1 LGHNA, CDR2 YSLEER. This CDR3 region has 17 residues. The junction had 12 bases not matched to a gene; V was cut back by 4 bases and J by 4 bases. The CDR3 sequence: CASSPYPSGGAYNEQFF. As DNA, the CDR3 is TGCGCCAGCAGCCCATACCCCAGCGGGGGCGCATACAATGAGCAGTTCTTC.

The chain links TRBV29-1 to TRBJ1-2; tentatively, D is TRBD1 (5 bases). V was trimmed by 5 bases and J by 2 bases, leaving 15 bases between them. The germline CDR1 and CDR2 sequences are SQVTM and ANQGSEA. This CDR3 region has 14 residues. CDR3 loop: CSVPRGRGNYGYTF. CDR3 bases: TGCAGCGTTCCCCGGGGAAGGGGCAACTATGGCTACACCTTC.

V and J are TRBV6-5 and TRBJ2-5; the D gene could be TRBD1 or TRBD2 (5 bases each). The CDR3 is 15 amino acids. Looked up from germline, CDR1 is MNHEY and CDR2 is SVGAGI. V shed 5 bases and J shed 3 bases, with 16 bases lying between them. The CDR3 region has the DNA TGTGCCAGCAGTCCCTTAAGACAGAGGGAAGAGACCCAGTACTTC. This codes for CASSPLRQREETQYF.

As regards this clone: Other DNA sequences in this sample translate to the same CDR3. The chain employs TRBV29-1 and TRBJ1-5, with D uncertain. V was shortened by 4 bases and J by 0 bases, with 4 bases between the two germline ends. This CDR3 has 12 residues. Germline V gene data show CDR1 as SQVTM and CDR2 as ANQGSEA. The CDR3 loop reads CSVGGSNQPQHF. The CDR3 bases are TGCAGCGTTGGCGGTAGCAATCAGCCCCAGCATTTT. Variable domain in full (rest from reference TRBV29-1 and TRBJ1-5): SAVISQKPSRDICQRGTSLTIQCQVDSQVTMMFWYRQQPGQSLTLIATANQGSEATYESGFVIDKFPISRPNLTFSTLTVSNMSPEDSSIYLCSVGGSNQPQHFGDGTRLSIL.